The 7 T cell receptor beta chains listed next were all sequenced from one sample in a study of regulatory T cells in long-lasting Graves disease (dated by TCRdb to the early 2020s). The sample's time point, from its label and the paper: newly diagnosed GD, antithyroid drugs for less than 3 months. For both TCR sequencing and RNA sequencing, RNA was extracted from PBMCs in TRIzol. Libraries were made using multiplex PCR. The instrument given in TCRdb is Illumina HiSeq 4000. TCR beta libraries were built with iRepertoire HTBI primers and Arm-PCR amplification of CDR3 regions. TCRdb reworked the public reads: Q25 trimming with fastp, MiXCR clone assembly, productive beta chains retained. Each entry is one CDR3 protein sequence, shown with its most common DNA and genes. This sample gives 350,000 to 500,000 distinct CDR3 sequences in total; 15% to 20% of them show up just once. Around 10% of the sample goes to the ten largest clones.

In addition, the sample was reused for a study of T cells in Graves' hyperthyroidism and ophthalmopathy.

The source was peripheral blood mononuclear cells (PBMCs), collected at new diagnosis, from a patient treated with antithyroid drugs. The receptors originated from a woman aged 30 to 39 with Graves disease. Donor details come from another sample of the same person, matched by shared clones.

This clonotype was detected only once. This sequence joins TRBV7-9 and TRBJ1-3; D not resolved. Deletions cut 6 bases from V and 0 bases from J, with 24 bases between. Germline V CDR1 and CDR2: SEHNR, FQNEAQ (reference sequence). The CDR3 length is 19 residues. This CDR3 reads CASRPRPWGITSSGNTIYF. CDR3 DNA sequence: TGTGCCAGCAGACCCCGCCCATGGGGTATAACTAGCTCTGGAAACACCATATATTTT. The full variable domain, in which reference TRBV7-9 and TRBJ1-3 provide the parts outside the CDR3, is DTGVSQNPRHKITKRGQNVTFRCDPISEHNRLYWYRQTLGQGPEFLTYFQNEAQLEKSRLLSDRFSAERPKGSFSTLEIQRTEQGDSAMYLCASRPRPWGITSSGNTIYFGEGSWLTVV.

Many counts were recorded for this clonotype. The chain joins TRBV6-1 to TRBJ1-5, with D possibly matching TRBD1 (6 bases). Germline V gene data show CDR1 as MNHNS and CDR2 as SASEGT. Trimming took 3 bases from V and 6 from J, leaving 9 bases between them. The CDR3 runs 13 residues. CDR3 coding DNA: TGTGCCAGCAGTGAGCAGGGGCTTCAGCCCCAGCATTTT. It is translated as CASSEQGLQPQHF.

This clonotype was found a few times. This rearrangement joins TRBV9 to TRBJ2-7, with D maybe TRBD2 (6 bases). V dropped 0 bases and J dropped 2 bases, with 9 bases sitting between them. This CDR3 spans 14 amino acids. In germline, CDR1 is SGDLS, CDR2 YYNGEE. CDR3 nucleotides: TGTGCCAGCAGCGTAGATCCGGGGGCCTACGAGCAGTACTTC. Its protein is CASSVDPGAYEQYF. Looking up the rest from reference TRBV9 and TRBJ2-7 gives the full variable domain: DSGVTQTPKHLITATGQRVTLRCSPRSGDLSVYWYQQSLDQGLQFLIQYYNGEERAKGNILERFSAQQFPDLHSELNLSSLELGDSALYFCASSVDPGAYEQYFGPGTRLTVT.

This clonotype was detected many times. The CDR3 region has the DNA TGTGCCAGCAGCGCAGGGCTGTCGTCGGGGAGCTACAATGAGCAGTTCTTC. As protein: CASSAGLSSGSYNEQFF. V and J are TRBV9 and TRBJ2-1; D may correspond to TRBD1 or TRBD2 (5 bases each). The V end was cut by 3 bases, the J end by 3 bases, with 19 bases between. This CDR3 has 17 amino acids. CDR1 SGDLS and CDR2 YYNGEE come from the germline V gene.

In the case of this clonotype: A much larger clonotype is one base distant, so this may be a read error. The conserved phenylalanine or tryptophan normally closing the CDR3 is absent here, so this likely arose from a read error. The chain recombines TRBV19 with TRBJ2-1; D perhaps matches TRBD2 (6 bases). This CDR3 comprises 17 residues. Germline V gene sequence: CDR1 LNHDA, CDR2 SQIVND (reference sequence). Trimming stripped 3 bases from V and 6 bases from J, with 21 bases between. CDR3 loop: CASSISPPGVGGNEQFS. The CDR3 nucleotides are TGTGCCAGTAGTATCTCCCCCCCGGGAGTGGGGGGCAATGAGCAGTTCTCC.

This clonotype turned up a few times. The chain carries TRBV20-1 and TRBJ2-7; D is possibly TRBD2 (5 bases). Trimming pared 6 bases from V and 7 bases from J, leaving 22 bases between. The CDR3 totals 14 residues. Per the germline V gene, CDR1 is DFQATT and CDR2 is SNEGSKA (reference sequence). CDR3 sequence reads: CSATPPGRRSEQYF. CDR3 DNA: TGCAGTGCCACTCCTCCGGGCCGGAGGAGTGAGCAGTACTTC.

This clonotype appeared many times. V is TRBV28 and J is TRBJ1-5, with TRBD1 identical over 9 bases. V was clipped by 5 bases and J by 5 bases; unmatched bases: 7. CDR1 and CDR2 (germline): MDHEN, SYDVKM. This CDR3 region has 15 residues. CDR3 nucleotides: TGTGCCAGCAGTCCCGGGACAGGGAGACATCAGCCCCAGCATTTT. Translated, it gives CASSPGTGRHQPQHF.